This T cell receptor beta chain was documented in a study of T cell changes during pregnancy in multiple sclerosis. TCRdb keeps only in-frame clones here, not all; method: immunoSEQ multiplex PCR. The sample gives tens of thousands of clones, approximately 90% of which show up once; less than 2.5% is in the top ten. From germline, CDR1 is SGHRS and CDR2 YFSETQ. V lost 2 bases and J lost 7; bases outside the gene matches: 4. The CDR3 runs 14 residues. The chain recombines TRBV5-1 with TRBJ2-2, with 8 bases fitting TRBD2. This material consisted of peripheral blood, taken in the first trimester of pregnancy. The sequence came from a female donor in good health, enrolled as a control in a pregnancy study. This chain's CDR3 is CASSLSGTSGELFF. The CDR3 DNA reads TGCGCCAGCAGCTTATCCGGGACTAGCGGGGAGCTGTTTTTT. Full variable domain (missing parts from reference TRBV5-1 and TRBJ2-2): KAGVTQTPRYLIKTRGQQVTLSCSPISGHRSVSWYQQTPGQGLQFLFEYFSETQRNKGNFPGRFSGRQFSNSRSEMNVSTLELGDSALYLCASSLSGTSGELFFGEGSRLTVL.